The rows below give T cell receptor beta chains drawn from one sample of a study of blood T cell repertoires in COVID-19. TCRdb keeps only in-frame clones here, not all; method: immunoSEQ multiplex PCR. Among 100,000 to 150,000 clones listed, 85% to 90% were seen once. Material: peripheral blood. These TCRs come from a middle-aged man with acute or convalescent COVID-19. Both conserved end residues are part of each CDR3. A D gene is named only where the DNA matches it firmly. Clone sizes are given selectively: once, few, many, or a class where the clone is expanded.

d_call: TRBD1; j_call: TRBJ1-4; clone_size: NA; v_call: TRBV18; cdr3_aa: CASSLTGTGEEKLFF; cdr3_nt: TGTGCCAGCTCACTTACAGGGACAGGGGAGGAAAAACTGTTTTTT
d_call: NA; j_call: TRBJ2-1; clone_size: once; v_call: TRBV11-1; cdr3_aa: CASSLVGRGYNEQFF; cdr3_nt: TGTGCCAGCAGCTTAGTGGGACGGGGGTACAATGAGCAGTTCTTC
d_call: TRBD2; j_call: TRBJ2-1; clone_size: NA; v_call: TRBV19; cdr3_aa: CASSIVTGAGRYNEQFF; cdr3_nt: TGTGCCAGTAGTATAGTTACTGGAGCGGGACGATACAATGAGCAGTTCTTC
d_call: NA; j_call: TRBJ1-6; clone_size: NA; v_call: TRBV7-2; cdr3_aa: CASSPRPINSPLHF; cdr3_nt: TGTGCCAGCAGCCCTAGACCTATTAATTCACCCCTCCACTTT
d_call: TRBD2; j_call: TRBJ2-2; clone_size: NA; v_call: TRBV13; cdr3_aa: CASSLGAGVKTGELFF; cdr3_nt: TGTGCCAGCAGCTTAGGCGCGGGGGTGAAGACCGGGGAGCTGTTTTTT
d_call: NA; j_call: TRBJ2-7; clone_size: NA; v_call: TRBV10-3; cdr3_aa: CAISEGASSYEQYF; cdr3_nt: TGTGCCATCAGTGAGGGAGCGAGCTCCTACGAGCAGTACTTC
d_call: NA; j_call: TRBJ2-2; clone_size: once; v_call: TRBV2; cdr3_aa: CASSADWLKRELFF; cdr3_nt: TGTGCCAGCAGTGCCGACTGGTTAAAGCGGGAGCTGTTTTTT
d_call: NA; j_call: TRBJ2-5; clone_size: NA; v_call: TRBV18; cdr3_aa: CASSPRGRQETQYF; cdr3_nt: TGTGCCAGCTCACCACGAGGCCGTCAAGAGACCCAGTACTTC
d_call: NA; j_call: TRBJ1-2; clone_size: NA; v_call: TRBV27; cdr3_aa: CASSFDNFYGYTF; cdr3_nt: TGTGCCAGCAGTTTCGACAATTTTTACGGCTACACCTTC
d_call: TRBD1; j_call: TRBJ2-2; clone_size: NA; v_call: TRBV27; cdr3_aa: CASRITGGRTGELFF; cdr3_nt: TGTGCCAGCAGAATTACAGGGGGTCGGACCGGGGAGCTGTTTTTT
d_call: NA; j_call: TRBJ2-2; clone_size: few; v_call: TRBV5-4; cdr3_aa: CASSIANTGELFF; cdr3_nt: TGTGCCAGCAGCATCGCGAACACCGGGGAGCTGTTTTTT
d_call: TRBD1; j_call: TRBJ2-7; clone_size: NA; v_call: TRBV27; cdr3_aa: CASSLSQQGGGEQYF; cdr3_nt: TGTGCCAGCAGTTTATCTCAACAGGGGGGTGGCGAGCAGTACTTC
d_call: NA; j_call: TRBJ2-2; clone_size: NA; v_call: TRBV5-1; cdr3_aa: CASSPLGGGNTGELFF; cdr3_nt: TGCGCCAGCAGCCCTCTCGGCGGGGGCAACACCGGGGAGCTGTTTTTT
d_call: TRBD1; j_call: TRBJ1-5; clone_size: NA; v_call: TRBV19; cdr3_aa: CASSIGQGIDQPQHF; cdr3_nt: TGTGCCAGTAGTATAGGACAGGGGATCGATCAGCCCCAGCATTTT
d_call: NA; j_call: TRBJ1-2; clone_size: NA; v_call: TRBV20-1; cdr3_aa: CSAQQTDGYTF; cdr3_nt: TGCAGTGCTCAACAAACCGATGGCTACACCTTC
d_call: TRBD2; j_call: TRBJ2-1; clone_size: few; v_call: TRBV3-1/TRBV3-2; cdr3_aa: CASSPRGGGYNEQFF; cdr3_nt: TGTGCCAGCAGCCCTCGGGGCGGGGGCTACAATGAGCAGTTCTTC
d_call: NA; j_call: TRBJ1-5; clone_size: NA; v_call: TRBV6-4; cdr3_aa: CASSEQSNQPQHF; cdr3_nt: TGTGCCAGCAGTGAACAGTCAAATCAGCCCCAGCATTTT
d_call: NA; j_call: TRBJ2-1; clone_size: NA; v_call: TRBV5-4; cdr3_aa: CASSKQGITSADEQFF; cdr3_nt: TGTGCCAGCAGCAAACAGGGTATTACGAGCGCCGATGAGCAGTTCTTC
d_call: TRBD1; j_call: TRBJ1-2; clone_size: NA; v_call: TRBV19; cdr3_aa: CASSIAGTGGHSRGYTF; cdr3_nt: TGTGCCAGTAGTATAGCAGGGACAGGGGGCCATTCGCGTGGCTACACCTTC
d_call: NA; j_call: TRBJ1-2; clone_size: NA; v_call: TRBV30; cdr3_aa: CAWTGGHKSNYGYTF; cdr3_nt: TGTGCCTGGACGGGGGGACATAAGTCTAACTATGGCTACACCTTC
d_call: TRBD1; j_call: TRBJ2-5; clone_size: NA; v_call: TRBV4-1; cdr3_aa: CASSQVSDRRQETQYF; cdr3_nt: TGCGCCAGCAGCCAAGTTTCGGACAGGAGACAAGAGACCCAGTACTTC
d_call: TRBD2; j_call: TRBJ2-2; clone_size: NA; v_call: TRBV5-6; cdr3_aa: CASSSGLAGGNTGELFF; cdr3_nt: TGTGCCAGCAGCTCGGGACTAGCGGGAGGGAACACCGGGGAGCTGTTTTTT
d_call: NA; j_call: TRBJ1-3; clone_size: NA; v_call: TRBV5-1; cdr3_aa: CASSLSTVIGNTIYF; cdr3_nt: TGCGCCAGCAGCCTCTCGACAGTAATTGGCAACACCATATATTTT
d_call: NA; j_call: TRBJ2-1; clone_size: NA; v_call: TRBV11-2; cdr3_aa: CASSRAIESYNEQFF; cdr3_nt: TGTGCCAGCAGCCGCGCAATAGAATCCTACAATGAGCAGTTCTTC
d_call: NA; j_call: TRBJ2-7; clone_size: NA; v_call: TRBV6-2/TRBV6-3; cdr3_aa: CASSYSGRSSSYEQYF; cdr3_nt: TGTGCCAGCAGTTACTCTGGGAGGTCTTCCTCCTACGAGCAGTACTTC
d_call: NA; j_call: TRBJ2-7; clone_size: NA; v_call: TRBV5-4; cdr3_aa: CASSLGAGYSYEQYF; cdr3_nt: TGTGCCAGCAGCTTGGGGGCAGGCTACTCCTACGAGCAGTACTTC
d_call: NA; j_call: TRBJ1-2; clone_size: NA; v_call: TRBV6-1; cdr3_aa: CASSEAHHQGGYGYTF; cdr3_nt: TGTGCCAGCAGTGAAGCACACCACCAAGGGGGCTATGGCTACACCTTC
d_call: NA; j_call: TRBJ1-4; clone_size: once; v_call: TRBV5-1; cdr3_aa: CASSYGQATNEKLFF; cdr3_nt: TGCGCCAGCAGCTATGGACAAGCAACTAATGAAAAACTGTTTTTT
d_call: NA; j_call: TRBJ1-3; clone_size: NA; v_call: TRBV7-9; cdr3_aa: CASSPRGSGNTIYF; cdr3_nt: TGTGCCAGCAGCCCCCGGGGCTCTGGAAACACCATATATTTT
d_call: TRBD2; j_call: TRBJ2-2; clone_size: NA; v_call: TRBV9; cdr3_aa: CASSVGLAGSTNTGELFF; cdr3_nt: TGTGCCAGCAGCGTGGGACTAGCGGGATCCACGAACACCGGGGAGCTGTTTTTT